The 31 T cell receptor beta chains below all came from one sample that was sequenced in a study of T-cell memory formation after mild COVID-19. TCRdb redid the calling of the 5' RACE reads with MiXCR, one entry per CDR3 protein. The sample has 350,000 to 500,000 distinct CDR3 sequences, around 19% seen once. Input material: PBMCs or a T cell subset sorted from them (not recorded which). The receptors were sampled from an adult woman who had mild COVID-19 (a few samples of this study predate the infection). Cell type and time point are not known.

This chain links TRBV20-1 with TRBJ2-7; TRBD1 might be the D (6 bases). From germline, CDR1 is DFQATT and CDR2 SNEGSKA (reference sequence). CDR3 length equals 15 residues. With 1 base removed from V and 0 bases from J, the gap between germline ends came to 13 bases. CDR3 sequence (DNA): TGCAGTGCTAGAGCCCCCGACAGGTACTCCTACGAGCAGTACTTC. Amino acids: CSARAPDRYSYEQYF.

Only a few counts were recorded for this clonotype. CDR3 nucleotide sequence: TGTGCCAGCAGCCGTAGAGCGGGGGGAGGGACAGATACGCAGTATTTT. Translation: CASSRRAGGGTDTQYF. This rearrangement joins TRBV7-3 to TRBJ2-3, with 9 bases lining up with TRBD2. CDR3 length equals 16 residues. The ends lost 5 bases at V and 3 bases at J; junction bases unmatched: 9. Germline V gives CDR1 SGHTA, CDR2 FQGTGA.

As concerns this clonotype: This may be a read error, as it is one base from a much larger clone. This chain connects TRBV20-1 to TRBJ2-7; a possible D gene is TRBD2 (6 bases). Germline assignment: CDR1 DFQATT and CDR2 SNEGSKA (reference sequence). The CDR3 runs 11 residues. CDR3 region: CSTSSPYEQYF. For the CDR3, the DNA is TGCAGTACTAGCAGTCCCTACGAGCAGTACTTC.

The CDR3 is CASSLAPWTGDTEAFF. CDR3 coding DNA: TGTGCCAGCAGTTTAGCCCCTTGGACAGGGGACACTGAAGCTTTCTTT. This rearrangement joins TRBV12-3 or TRBV12-4 to TRBJ1-1; the match to TRBD1 covers 9 bases. CDR3 length: 16 residues. V lost 0 bases, J lost 3 bases, and 5 bases stayed unmatched.

This clonotype was seen only a few times. The chain couples TRBV5-1 to TRBJ2-3, with 10 bases identical to TRBD2. V dropped 0 bases and J dropped 5; count of bases not matched to a gene: 12. The CDR3 is 18 residues long. Germline assignment: CDR1 SGHRS and CDR2 YFSETQ. The CDR3 DNA is TGCGCCAGCAGCTTGGTAAGGGCTAGCGGGGGCCCGGGAGATACGCAGTATTTT. It yields the protein CASSLVRASGGPGDTQYF.

This chain links TRBV20-1 with TRBJ1-4; 9 bases fit TRBD1. V dropped 5 bases and J dropped 7; count of bases not matched to a gene: 5. The CDR3 is made up of 13 amino acids. Germline assignment: CDR1 DFQATT and CDR2 SNEGSKA (reference sequence). Written as DNA, the CDR3 is TGCAGTGCTCGGACAGGGGAAGGTGAAAAACTGTTTTTT. The encoded protein is CSARTGEGEKLFF.

The J gene is TRBJ2-3, the V gene TRBV3-1; 8 nucleotides line up with TRBD2. The CDR3 extends over 15 amino acids. Losses at the gene ends were 0 bases for V and 6 bases for J; bases not matched to a gene: 5. Per the germline V gene, CDR1 is LGHDT and CDR2 is YNNKEL (reference sequence). The CDR3 region is CASSQETGGLDTQYF. In DNA, the CDR3 is TGTGCCAGCAGCCAAGAAACGGGGGGGCTCGATACGCAGTATTTT.

This clonotype came up a few times. V is TRBV30 and J is TRBJ2-6; D is possibly TRBD1 (5 bases). Trimming stripped 5 bases from V and 0 bases from J, with 11 bases between. CDR3 length: 15 residues. CDR1 is GTSNPN, CDR2 SVGIG, per germline (reference sequence). For the CDR3, the DNA is TGTGCCTGGGACCAAGACAGCTCTGGGGCCAACGTCCTGACTTTC. It codes for CAWDQDSSGANVLTF.

The chain recombines TRBV5-1 with TRBJ2-1, with D possibly called TRBD1 or TRBD2 (5 bases each). Germline loops: CDR1 SGHRS, CDR2 YFSETQ. V lost 4 bases to trimming and J lost 0 bases, with 11 bases between them. This CDR3 is built from 15 residues. Written as DNA, the CDR3 is TGCGCCAGCAGCCGGGACGGAGACTCCTACAATGAGCAGTTCTTC. Translation: CASSRDGDSYNEQFF.

V usage is TRBV27 and J usage is TRBJ1-1; D not resolved. The CDR3 extends over 15 amino acids. Trimming removed 6 bases from V and 5 bases from J, with 19 bases in between. Germline CDR1 reads MNHEY; CDR2 reads SMNVEV (reference sequence). The CDR3 is CASSPRRGRQTEAFF. The DNA of the CDR3 is TGTGCCAGCAGCCCCCGACGAGGGCGGCAGACTGAAGCTTTCTTT.

This clonotype occurred a few times. CDR3 loop: CATSRRGAGTDTQYF. DNA of the CDR3: TGTGCCACCAGCAGGCGGGGGGCGGGCACAGATACGCAGTATTTT. The genes are TRBV24-1 and TRBJ2-3, with 8 bases aligning to TRBD2. The CDR3 is made up of 15 amino acids. Germline CDR1 reads KGHDR; CDR2 reads SFDVKD. After removal of 7 bases from V and 1 base from J, the junction contained 6 bases not matched to a gene.

This clonotype was observed a handful of times. The chain carries TRBV30 and TRBJ2-3, with a tentative D call TRBD2 (6 bases). Germline V gives CDR1 GTSNPN, CDR2 SVGIG (reference sequence). The CDR3 is 15 residues long. The V gene lost 0 bases and the J gene lost 0 bases, with 10 bases spanning the gap. Here the CDR3 reads CAWSVSGASTDTQYF. CDR3 coding DNA: TGTGCCTGGAGTGTTTCGGGAGCTAGCACAGATACGCAGTATTTT.

The rearrangement links TRBV20-1 to TRBJ2-1; 10 positions agree with TRBD2. The CDR3 is 17 amino acids. The V segment lost 5 bases and the J segment 6 bases; nucleotides outside the gene matches: 16. Per germline, CDR1 DFQATT and CDR2 SNEGSKA (reference sequence). Here the CDR3 reads CSALSLGSGRATNEQFF. The CDR3 DNA follows: TGCAGTGCTCTAAGTCTCGGGAGCGGGAGGGCCACCAATGAGCAGTTCTTC.

This clonotype was detected a few times. The chain links TRBV20-1 to TRBJ1-1; 10 positions agree with TRBD1. The CDR3 has 14 residues. V was pared by 1 base and J by 3 bases, with 2 bases of the junction left unmatched. Germline V gene sequence: CDR1 DFQATT, CDR2 SNEGSKA (reference sequence). The chain's CDR3 is CSARGDRGYTEAFF. In DNA, the CDR3 is TGCAGTGCTAGAGGGGACAGGGGCTACACTGAAGCTTTCTTT.

The V call is TRBV2, the J call TRBJ2-3; unclear D gene. V shed 11 bases and J shed 4 bases, with 22 bases lying between them. The CDR3 extends over 15 amino acids. Germline CDR1 is SNHLY and CDR2 is FYNNEI. The CDR3 reads CAGKKDPSPADTQYF. CDR3 coding DNA: TGTGCCGGGAAGAAGGACCCATCCCCGGCAGATACGCAGTATTTT.

This clonotype was picked up one time. The gene calls are TRBV11-2 and TRBJ2-1; 9 positions agree with TRBD2. Germline V CDR1 and CDR2: SGHAT, FQNNGV. This CDR3 has 13 residues. Trimming at V came to 11 bases and at J to 9 bases, leaving 11 bases not matched to a gene. This chain's CDR3 is CAETGTSPFEQFF. The DNA for the CDR3 is TGTGCCGAGACCGGGACTAGCCCTTTTGAGCAGTTCTTC. Together with reference TRBV11-2 and TRBJ2-1, the CDR3 gives the full variable domain: EAGVAQSPRYKIIEKRQSVAFWCNPISGHATLYWYQQILGQGPKLLIQFQNNGVVDDSQLPKDRFSAERLKGVDSTLKIQPAKLEDSAVYLCAETGTSPFEQFFGPGTRLTVL.

The chain joins TRBV4-1 to TRBJ2-6, with D unresolved. This CDR3 is built from 17 residues. CDR1 MGHRA and CDR2 YSYEKL come from the germline V gene. Trimming took 0 bases from V and 0 from J, leaving 9 bases between them. The CDR3 loop reads CASSQDQVFSGANVLTF. CDR3 sequence (DNA): TGCGCCAGCAGCCAAGATCAAGTCTTCTCTGGGGCCAACGTCCTGACTTTC.

The rearrangement links TRBV7-3 to TRBJ2-1, with TRBD2 matching 8 bases. The CDR3 has 14 residues. Trimming at V came to 5 bases and at J to 7 bases, leaving 7 bases not matched to a gene. CDR1 and CDR2 (germline): SGHTA, FQGTGA. CDR3 residues: CASSIGGGSNEQFF. Written as DNA, the CDR3 is TGTGCCAGCAGCATCGGGGGGGGATCTAATGAGCAGTTCTTC.

The rearrangement uses TRBV7-9 and TRBJ1-2; perhaps TRBD1 as D (6 bases). Germline assignment: CDR1 SEHNR and CDR2 FQNEAQ (reference sequence). CDR3 size: 14 residues. V lost 2 bases and J 2 bases, leaving 9 bases between the germline ends. The CDR3 spells CASSLTQGNYGYTF. CDR3 coding DNA: TGTGCCAGCAGCTTAACTCAGGGGAACTATGGCTACACCTTC.

This clonotype was counted only a few times. The rearrangement joins TRBV9 to TRBJ2-4; either TRBD1 or TRBD2 may supply D (5 bases each). V shed 0 bases and J shed 8 bases, with 9 bases lying between them. The length of the CDR3 is 13 residues. CDR1 SGDLS and CDR2 YYNGEE come from the germline V gene. CDR3 sequence reads: CASSVDGGYIQYF. The CDR3 bases are TGTGCCAGCAGCGTAGATGGGGGATACATTCAGTACTTC.

This clonotype was seen only a few times. The rearrangement uses TRBV5-1 and TRBJ1-1, with TRBD1 as a possible D gene (5 bases). The CDR3 is 14 amino acids. The germline gives CDR1 SGHRS, CDR2 YFSETQ. The V and J ends lost 7 bases and 2 bases respectively, with 15 bases between them. This chain's CDR3 is CASGGRTGNTEAFF. The CDR3 region has the DNA TGCGCCAGCGGCGGGAGAACAGGCAACACTGAAGCTTTCTTT. The variable domain in full, completed from reference TRBV5-1 and TRBJ1-1, reads KAGVTQTPRYLIKTRGQQVTLSCSPISGHRSVSWYQQTPGQGLQFLFEYFSETQRNKGNFPGRFSGRQFSNSRSEMNVSTLELGDSALYLCASGGRTGNTEAFFGQGTRLTVV.

This clonotype has more than one count but fewer than ten. The chain carries TRBV20-1 and TRBJ1-5; D is undetermined. The CDR3 totals 14 residues. From germline, CDR1 is DFQATT and CDR2 SNEGSKA (reference sequence). V lost 3 bases to trimming and J lost 3 bases, with 12 bases between them. The CDR3 spells CSARDSALNQPQHF. In DNA form, the CDR3 reads TGCAGTGCTAGGGACTCGGCCCTCAATCAGCCCCAGCATTTT.

V and J are TRBV6-5 and TRBJ2-2; the D gene is possibly TRBD1 (5 bases). The CDR3 is 17 residues long. Trimming took 4 bases from V and 0 from J, leaving 15 bases between them. Germline CDR1 reads MNHEY; CDR2 reads SVGAGI. DNA for the CDR3: TGTGCCAGCAGTTCGCCAGGGTTGGGCTCGAACACCGGGGAGCTGTTTTTT. It is translated as CASSSPGLGSNTGELFF.

This chain uses TRBV2 with TRBJ2-1; D is unresolved. In germline, CDR1 is SNHLY, CDR2 FYNNEI. V was trimmed by 1 base and J by 0 bases, leaving 4 bases between them. The CDR3 is 14 residues long. For the CDR3, the DNA is TGTGCCAGCAGTGAAGAACGCTCCTACAATGAGCAGTTCTTC. Amino acid sequence: CASSEERSYNEQFF.

Notes on this clonotype: A much larger clone lies one base from this, so it may be a read error. This chain links TRBV3-1 with TRBJ1-2; a possible D gene is TRBD1 (5 bases). With 3 bases removed from V and 1 base from J, the gap between germline ends came to 6 bases. From germline, CDR1 is LGHDT and CDR2 YNNKEL (reference sequence). The CDR3 runs 13 residues. Here the CDR3 DNA reads TGTGCCAGCAGCCAGACAGATAACTATGGCTACACCTTC. It is translated as CASSQTDNYGYTF.

V and J are TRBV12-3 or TRBV12-4 and TRBJ2-5; 12 nucleotides line up with TRBD2. This CDR3 spans 16 amino acids. Trimming cost V 4 bases and J 4 bases; bases outside gene matches: 7. The CDR3 nucleotides are TGTGCCAGCAGTTCACGACTAGCGGGAGTCCCAGAGACCCAGTACTTC. It is translated as CASSSRLAGVPETQYF.

This clonotype was counted only a few times. The V gene is TRBV7-2, the J gene TRBJ2-2, with 9 bases matching TRBD1. There are 16 residues in the CDR3. The germline CDR1 and CDR2 sequences are SGHTA and FQGNSA. With V trimmed by 5 bases and J by 4 bases, 8 bases remained unmatched. CDR3 residues: CASSLNRGHSTGELFF. In DNA form, the CDR3 reads TGTGCCAGCAGCCTCAACAGGGGGCACAGCACCGGGGAGCTGTTTTTT.

This clonotype was seen only a few times. The chain joins TRBV12-3 or TRBV12-4 to TRBJ1-4, with D perhaps matching TRBD1 (5 bases). The V and J ends lost 4 bases and 8 bases respectively, with 8 bases between them. The CDR3 has 12 residues. The CDR3 bases are TGTGCCAGCAGTTGGGAGGGGGAAAAACTGTTTTTT. This translates into CASSWEGEKLFF.

This clonotype came up many times. J is TRBJ2-5 and V is TRBV7-9; D gene uncertain. V was pared by 2 bases and J by 2 bases, with 6 bases between. Germline V lookup: CDR1 SEHNR, CDR2 FQNEAQ (reference sequence). This CDR3 has 13 amino acids. The CDR3 loop reads CASSLSLQETQYF. The CDR3 nucleotides read TGTGCCAGCAGCTTAAGCTTACAAGAGACCCAGTACTTC.

In this sample, this clonotype turned up a few times. This rearrangement joins TRBV10-3 to TRBJ2-7; TRBD1 is a possible D gene (6 bases). The CDR3 extends over 15 amino acids. With 4 bases removed from V and 2 bases from J, the gap between germline ends came to 15 bases. The germline CDR1 and CDR2 sequences are ENHRY and SYGVKD. This chain's CDR3 is CAISVVQGTAYEQYF. In DNA form, the CDR3 reads TGTGCCATCAGTGTCGTACAGGGTACCGCCTACGAGCAGTACTTC.

This clonotype was observed a few times. V gene TRBV5-4 combines with J gene TRBJ2-7; D might be TRBD1 (6 bases). From germline, CDR1 is SGHNT and CDR2 YYREEE (reference sequence). CDR3 size: 17 residues. Trimming stripped 0 bases from V and 6 bases from J, with 22 bases between. The CDR3 DNA follows: TGTGCCAGCAGCTTGGGTGCAGGGGCCGACCCGGCCGCCGAGCAGTACTTC. Translating it yields CASSLGAGADPAAEQYF.